This paragraph covers one T cell receptor (beta chain) sequence. Its antigen remains unknown. These data originate in a study of identical twins. Findings and limits, study-wide: Modelling approaches yielded underestimates of out-of-frame TCR alpha sharing between monozygotic twins.

The V gene's germline CDR1 is MNHEY and CDR2 SVGAGI. CDR3 size: 15 residues. The V and J ends lost 2 bases and 8 bases, in that order; junction bases with no gene match: 8. Template switching (which added a universal primer site) was used, and cDNA carried unique molecular identifiers. TCRdb used MiXCR to reprocess the 5' RACE reads, holding one entry per CDR3 protein. The sample lists 570,000 or so distinct CDR3 sequences, more than 9% occurring once. All donors comprised healthy Caucasians. The sample was also linked to a second study, of yellow fever vaccine responses in identical twins. That paper adds: As reported, the vaccine T cell response of twins seemed partly convergent and partly personalized.

Sequences were obtained from PBMCs. This TCR was recovered from a woman aged 18-29 years in good health. The rearrangement uses TRBV6-5 and TRBJ1-2; the match to TRBD1 covers 10 bases. The CDR3 sequence: CASSYGGQGLSGYTF. CDR3 nucleotides: TGTGCCAGCAGTTACGGGGGACAGGGGCTGAGCGGCTACACCTTC.